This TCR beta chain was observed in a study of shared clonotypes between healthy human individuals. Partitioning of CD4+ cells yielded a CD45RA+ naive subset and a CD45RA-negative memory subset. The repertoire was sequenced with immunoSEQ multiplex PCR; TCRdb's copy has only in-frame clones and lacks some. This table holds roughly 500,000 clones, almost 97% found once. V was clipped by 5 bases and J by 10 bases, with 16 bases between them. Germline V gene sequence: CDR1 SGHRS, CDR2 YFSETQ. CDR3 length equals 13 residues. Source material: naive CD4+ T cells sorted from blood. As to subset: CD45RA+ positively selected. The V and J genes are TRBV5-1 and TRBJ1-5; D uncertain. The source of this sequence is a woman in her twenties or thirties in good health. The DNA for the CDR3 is TGCGCCAGCAGTCCTGATCGCGGAGTTCCCCAGCATTTT. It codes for CASSPDRGVPQHF.